This T cell receptor beta chain originates from a study of blood T cell repertoires in COVID-19. In the study overall: In each case, the material was cDNA or gDNA derived from T cells, B-cell-depleted T cells, or PBMCs.

The method was immunoSEQ multiplex PCR; TCRdb's version includes in-frame clones alone and lacks a portion of them. The table lists 70,000 or so clones, around 80% of them singletons. This clone was seen more than once but under ten times. Those enrolled in Seattle joined during active infection and were followed longitudinally afterward. V was pared by 6 bases and J by 9 bases, with 12 bases between. The CDR3 sequence is 11 residues long. CDR1 and CDR2 (germline): DFQATT, SNEGSKA (reference sequence). Specimen: peripheral blood. The gene calls are TRBV20-1 and TRBJ2-1; tentative D call: TRBD2 (5 bases). The sequence derives from a man between 45 and 60 years old with COVID-19, enrolled during active disease. CDR3 nucleotides: TGCAGTGCAGCCTATCGGGGTGAGCAGTTCTTC. This translates into CSAAYRGEQFF.